The source of this T cell receptor (beta chain) is a study of identical twins. With 0 bases removed from V and 0 bases from J, the gap between germline ends came to 13 bases. Germline V lookup: CDR1 SGHRS, CDR2 YFSETQ. This CDR3 has 18 amino acids. Template switching added a universal primer binding site, and final cDNA carried unique molecular identifiers. TCRdb reprocessed the 5' RACE reads with MiXCR, giving one entry per CDR3 protein. This sample carries more than 650,000 distinct CDR3 sequences, 5.5% to 7.5% of them seen once, and the ten largest clones take approximately 1.6%. This clonotype was seen more than once but under ten times.

V and J are TRBV5-1 and TRBJ2-6, with D maybe TRBD1 (5 bases). The material sequenced was naive T cells sorted from blood. This clonotype was obtained from a man in his late teens or twenties in good health. The chain's CDR3 is CASSLEGRAHSGANVLTF. CDR3 DNA: TGCGCCAGCAGCTTGGAGGGCAGGGCACACTCTGGGGCCAACGTCCTGACTTTC.